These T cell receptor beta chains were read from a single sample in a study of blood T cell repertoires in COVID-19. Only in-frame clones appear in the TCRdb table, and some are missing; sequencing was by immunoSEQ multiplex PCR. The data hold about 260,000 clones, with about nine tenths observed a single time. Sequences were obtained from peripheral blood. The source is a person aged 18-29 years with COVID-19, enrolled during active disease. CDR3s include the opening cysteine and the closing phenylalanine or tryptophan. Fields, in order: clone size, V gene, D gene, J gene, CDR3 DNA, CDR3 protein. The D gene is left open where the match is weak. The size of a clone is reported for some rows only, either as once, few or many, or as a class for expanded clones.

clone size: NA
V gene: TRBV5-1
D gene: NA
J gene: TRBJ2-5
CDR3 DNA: TGCGCCAGCAGCTTGGACAGGGAAGAGACCCAGTACTTC
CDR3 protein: CASSLDREETQYF

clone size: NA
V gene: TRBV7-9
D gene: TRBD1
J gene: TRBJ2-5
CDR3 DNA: TGTGCCAGCAGCTTGGGCCCCGGGACAGGTTACTTC
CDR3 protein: CASSLGPGTGYF

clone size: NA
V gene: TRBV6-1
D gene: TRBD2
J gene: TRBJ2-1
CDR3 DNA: TGTGCCAGCAGTGAAAGATGGGGAGGGGGACTAGAGGTCAATGAGCAGTTCTTC
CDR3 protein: CASSERWGGGLEVNEQFF

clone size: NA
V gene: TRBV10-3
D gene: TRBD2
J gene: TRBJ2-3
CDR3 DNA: TGTGCCTCAGGGTGGGCGGGAGGTGATACGCAGTATTTT
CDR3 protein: CASGWAGGDTQYF

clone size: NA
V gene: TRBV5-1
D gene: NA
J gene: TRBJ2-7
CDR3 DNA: TGCGCCAGCAGCTTGGCCGCTACCTACGAGCAGTACTTC
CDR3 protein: CASSLAATYEQYF

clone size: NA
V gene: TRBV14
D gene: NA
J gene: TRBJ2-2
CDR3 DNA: TGTGCCAGCAGCCAAGATTGGAGGACCGGGGAGCTGTTTTTT
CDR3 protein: CASSQDWRTGELFF

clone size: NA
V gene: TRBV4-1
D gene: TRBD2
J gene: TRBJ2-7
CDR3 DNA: TGCGCCAGCAGCCAGTCGGGACTAGCGGGAGCGGATTACTACGAGCAGTACTTC
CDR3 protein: CASSQSGLAGADYYEQYF

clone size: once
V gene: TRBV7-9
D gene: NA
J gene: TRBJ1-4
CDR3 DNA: TGTGCCAGCAGCTTTGGACCTCTCTCGGGAAGTGCAACTAATGAAAAACTGTTTTTT
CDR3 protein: CASSFGPLSGSATNEKLFF

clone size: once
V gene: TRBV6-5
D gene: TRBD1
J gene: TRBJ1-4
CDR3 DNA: TGTGCCAGCAGTTATAAGGGGGCTGAAAAACTGTTTTTT
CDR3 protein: CASSYKGAEKLFF

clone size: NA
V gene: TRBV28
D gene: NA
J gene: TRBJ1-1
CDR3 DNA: TGTGCCAGCAGTTTATGGCGGGGGTTGGACACTGAAGCTTTCTTT
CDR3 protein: CASSLWRGLDTEAFF

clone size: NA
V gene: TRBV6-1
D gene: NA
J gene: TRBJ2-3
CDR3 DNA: TGTGCCAGCAGTGAACAGCACAGAGCTAGCACAGATACGCAGTATTTT
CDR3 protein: CASSEQHRASTDTQYF

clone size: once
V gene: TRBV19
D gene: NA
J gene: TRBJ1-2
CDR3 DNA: TGTGCCAGTAGTCGTGGAGGACAGAGCTCTAACTATGGCTACACCTTC
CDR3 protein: CASSRGGQSSNYGYTF

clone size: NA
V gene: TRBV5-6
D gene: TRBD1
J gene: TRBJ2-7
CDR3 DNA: TGTGCCAGCCGACAGGGGGCGGGAGAGCAGTACTTC
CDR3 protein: CASRQGAGEQYF

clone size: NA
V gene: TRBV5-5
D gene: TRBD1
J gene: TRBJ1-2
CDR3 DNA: TGTGCCAGCAGCTTCGACAGGGACGGCTACACCTTC
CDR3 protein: CASSFDRDGYTF

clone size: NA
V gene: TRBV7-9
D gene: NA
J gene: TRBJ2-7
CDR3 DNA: TGTGCCAGCAGCCCCAGGACGGGATTCTCCTACGAGCAGTACTTC
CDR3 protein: CASSPRTGFSYEQYF

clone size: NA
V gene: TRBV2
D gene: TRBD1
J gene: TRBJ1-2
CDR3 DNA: TGTGCCAGTCACAGGGGGCGCGACTATGGCTACACCTTC
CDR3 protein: CASHRGRDYGYTF

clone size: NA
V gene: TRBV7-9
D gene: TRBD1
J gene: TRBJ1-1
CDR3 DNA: TGTGCCAGCAGCGGACAGGGACGCACTGAAGCTTTCTTT
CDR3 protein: CASSGQGRTEAFF

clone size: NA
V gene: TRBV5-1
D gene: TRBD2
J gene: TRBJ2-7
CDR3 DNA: TGCGCCAGCAGCGGGACTAGCAGTTACAGCTCCTACGAGCAGTACTTC
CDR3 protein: CASSGTSSYSSYEQYF

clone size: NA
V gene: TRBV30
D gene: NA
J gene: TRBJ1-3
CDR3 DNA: TGTGCCTGGAGTGTAGAGCGATTCAGGGCGACCCTCTCTGGAAACACCATATATTTT
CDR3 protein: CAWSVERFRATLSGNTIYF

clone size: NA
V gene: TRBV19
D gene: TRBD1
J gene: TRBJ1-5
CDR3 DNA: TGTGCCAGTAGCCCAACGGGACAGGGAGTGCCCCAGCATTTT
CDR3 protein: CASSPTGQGVPQHF

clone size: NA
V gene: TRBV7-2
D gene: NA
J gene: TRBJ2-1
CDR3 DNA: TGTGCCAGCAGCTTACTGGCTACGGAGTGGAATGAGCAGTTCTTC
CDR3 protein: CASSLLATEWNEQFF

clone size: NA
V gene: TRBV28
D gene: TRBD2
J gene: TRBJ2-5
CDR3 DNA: TGTGCCAGCAGTGTAGCGGGAGAGGTTGAGACCCAGTACTTC
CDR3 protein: CASSVAGEVETQYF

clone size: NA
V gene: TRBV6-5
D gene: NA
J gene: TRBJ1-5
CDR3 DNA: TGTGCCAGCAGGAGGACAGATAGCAATCAGCCCCAGCATTTT
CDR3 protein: CASRRTDSNQPQHF

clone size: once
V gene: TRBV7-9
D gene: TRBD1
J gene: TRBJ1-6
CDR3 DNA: TGTGCCAGCGGCAGACAGGGAGGAAATTCACCCCTCCACTTT
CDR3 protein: CASGRQGGNSPLHF

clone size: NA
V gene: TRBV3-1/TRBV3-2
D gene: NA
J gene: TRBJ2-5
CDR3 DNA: TGTGCCAGCAGCCGAGCGTCGGCCCAAGAGACCCAGTACTTC
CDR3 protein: CASSRASAQETQYF

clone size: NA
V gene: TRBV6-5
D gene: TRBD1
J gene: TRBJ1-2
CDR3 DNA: TGTGCCAGCAGCGTTGACAGGGGGGTCTATGGCTACACCTTC
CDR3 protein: CASSVDRGVYGYTF

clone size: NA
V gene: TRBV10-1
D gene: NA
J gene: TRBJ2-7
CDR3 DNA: TGCGCCAGCAGGGAGGATCGGCAGGGCGAGCAGTACTTC
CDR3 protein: CASREDRQGEQYF